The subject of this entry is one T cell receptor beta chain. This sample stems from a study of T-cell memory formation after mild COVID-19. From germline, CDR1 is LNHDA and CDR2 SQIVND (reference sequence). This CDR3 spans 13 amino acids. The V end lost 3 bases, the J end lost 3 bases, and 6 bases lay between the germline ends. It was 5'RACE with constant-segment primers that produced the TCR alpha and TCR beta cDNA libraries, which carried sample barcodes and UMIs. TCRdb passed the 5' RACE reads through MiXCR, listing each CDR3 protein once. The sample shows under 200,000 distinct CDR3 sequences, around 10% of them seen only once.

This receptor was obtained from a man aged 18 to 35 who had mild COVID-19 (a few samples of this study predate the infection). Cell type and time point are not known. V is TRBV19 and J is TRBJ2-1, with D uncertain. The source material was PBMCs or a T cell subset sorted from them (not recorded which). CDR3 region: CASSMGNYNEQFF. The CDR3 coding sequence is TGTGCCAGTAGTATGGGTAACTACAATGAGCAGTTCTTC.